The 30 T cell receptor beta chains below come from one sample, sequenced in a study of post-analysis software for immune sequencing data. Their antigen targets remain unknown. Whole-study results and caveats: Roughly 5 TRBV segments occurring more often in patients than controls included TRBV5-6, TRBV5-1 and TRBV20-1.

The authors incorporated unique molecular identifiers into the TCR beta cDNA libraries. One entry per CDR3 protein results from TCRdb running MiXCR on the PCR reads. Seen here are 650,000 to 850,000 distinct CDR3 sequences, 40% to 55% observed once, and the top ten hold roughly 4.5%. Specimen: blood. These receptors all come from a girl aged 10 to 17 with multiple sclerosis.

This clonotype was detected once. V usage is TRBV5-1 and J usage is TRBJ1-1; D might be TRBD1 (6 bases). The CDR3 contains 15 residues. The V gene lost 4 bases and the J gene lost 1 base, with 14 bases spanning the gap. Looked up from germline, CDR1 is SGHRS and CDR2 is YFSETQ. The CDR3 region is CASSEIQGRNTEAFF. As DNA, the CDR3 is TGCGCCAGCAGCGAGATACAGGGTCGGAACACTGAAGCTTTCTTT.

The chain couples TRBV20-1 to TRBJ1-1; tentative D call: TRBD1 (5 bases). Trimming removed 6 bases at V and 1 base at J, with 9 bases between. This CDR3 comprises 12 residues. Germline V gives CDR1 DFQATT, CDR2 SNEGSKA (reference sequence). Written as DNA, the CDR3 is TGCAGTGCAAATACAGGGAACACTGAAGCTTTCTTT. Translating gives CSANTGNTEAFF.

This chain uses TRBV29-1 with TRBJ2-4; 8 bases agree with TRBD2. The CDR3 length is 14 residues. Germline CDR1 reads SQVTM; CDR2 reads ANQGSEA. The junction had 5 bases not matched to a gene; V was cut back by 5 bases and J by 2 bases. The CDR3 reads CSVSGRGTKNIQYF. In nucleotides, the CDR3 is TGCAGCGTTAGCGGGAGAGGGACCAAAAACATTCAGTACTTC. The whole variable domain, remainder taken from reference TRBV29-1 and TRBJ2-4, is SAVISQKPSRDICQRGTSLTIQCQVDSQVTMMFWYRQQPGQSLTLIATANQGSEATYESGFVIDKFPISRPNLTFSTLTVSNMSPEDSSIYLCSVSGRGTKNIQYFGAGTRLSVL.

V usage is TRBV6-5 and J usage is TRBJ2-1; TRBD2 aligns across 13 bases. CDR3 size: 21 residues. With V trimmed by 2 bases and J by 9 bases, 22 bases remained unmatched. Germline CDR1 and CDR2: MNHEY and SVGAGI. The CDR3 bases are TGTGCCAGCAGTTACACAAGAAACGCCCGGACTAGCGGGAGAAAAGGGGGTGAGCAGTTCTTC. It encodes CASSYTRNARTSGRKGGEQFF.

Of note for this clonotype: At one of its ends the junction is not consistent with the germline gene, which may arise from a read error. V gene TRBV9 combines with J gene TRBJ2-7; 10 positions match TRBD1. The CDR3 is 15 residues long. In germline, CDR1 is SGDLS, CDR2 YYNGEE. The CDR3 loop reads CASSPPGTGVYEQHF. The DNA for the CDR3 is TGTGCCAGCAGCCCTCCCGGGACAGGGGTGTACGAGCAGCACTTC.

The rearrangement uses TRBV20-1 and TRBJ2-1; 10 bases are shared with TRBD2. Trimming removed 0 bases from V and 0 bases from J; junction bases left unmatched: 5. This CDR3 comprises 17 residues. In germline, CDR1 is DFQATT, CDR2 SNEGSKA (reference sequence). The CDR3 here is CSARDLLAGASYNEQFF. The CDR3 bases are TGCAGTGCTAGAGATCTCCTAGCGGGGGCCTCCTACAATGAGCAGTTCTTC.

The V call is TRBV6-5, the J call TRBJ1-2; 7 nucleotides line up with TRBD1. The CDR3 is 15 residues long. Trimming at V came to 2 bases and at J to 4 bases, leaving 7 bases not matched to a gene. Germline lookup yields CDR1 MNHEY and CDR2 SVGAGI. This CDR3 reads CASSYRQGEGYGYTF. The CDR3 nucleotides read TGTGCCAGCAGTTACCGTCAGGGGGAGGGCTATGGCTACACCTTC.

The chain couples TRBV7-2 to TRBJ2-4; D remains ambiguous. Germline CDR1 SGHTA, CDR2 FQGNSA. This CDR3 has 15 amino acids. Trimming cost V 1 base and J 0 bases, with 7 bases left between them. This CDR3 reads CASSLVPLAKNIQYF. For the CDR3, the DNA is TGTGCCAGCAGCTTAGTCCCCCTAGCCAAAAACATTCAGTACTTC.

As regards this clonotype: One end of the junction fails to match germline, which may point to a read error. CDR3 DNA: TGTGTCAGCAGCTCCCAGGGCACGGAGACCCAGTACTTC. Protein: CVSSSQGTETQYF. The genes are TRBV7-2 and TRBJ2-5, with D possibly TRBD1 on 5 matching bases. This CDR3 contains 13 residues. CDR1 and CDR2 from the germline V gene are SGHTA and FQGNSA.

The V and J genes are TRBV7-8 and TRBJ2-7; 7 bases fit TRBD1. CDR1 is SGHVS, CDR2 FQNEAQ, per germline. The CDR3 consists of 12 residues. With V trimmed by 5 bases and J by 10 bases, 8 bases remained unmatched. CDR3 DNA sequence: TGTGCCAGCAGCGCGATGCGGACAGGTCAGTACTTC. It specifies CASSAMRTGQYF. Drawing the rest from reference TRBV7-8 and TRBJ2-7, the complete variable domain is GAGVSQSPRYKVAKRGQDVALRCDPISGHVSLFWYQQALGQGPEFLTYFQNEAQLDKSGLPSDRFFAERPEGSVSTLKIQRTQQEDSAVYLCASSAMRTGQYFGPGTRLTVT.

This clonotype was seen a handful of times. V and J are TRBV3-1 and TRBJ2-1; 11 nucleotides line up with TRBD2. Germline assignment: CDR1 LGHDT and CDR2 YNNKEL (reference sequence). The CDR3 is 15 amino acids. V was pared by 6 bases and J by 3 bases, with 4 bases of the junction left unmatched. CDR3 in amino acids: CASRVTSGDYNEQFF. The DNA for the CDR3 is TGTGCCAGCAGAGTGACTAGCGGGGACTACAATGAGCAGTTCTTC.

CDR3 protein: CASTTGFRNEKLFF. The CDR3 nucleotides are TGTGCCAGCACCACAGGGTTTAGAAATGAAAAACTGTTTTTT. V is TRBV28 and J is TRBJ1-4; perhaps TRBD1 as D (6 bases). The CDR3 has 14 amino acids. Germline values: CDR1 MDHEN, CDR2 SYDVKM. The ends were cut back, 7 bases at V and 5 bases at J, with 14 bases in the middle.

This clonotype has just a few counts. This chain joins TRBV4-2 and TRBJ1-2; D gene unclear. CDR1 and CDR2 (germline): LGHNA, YNFKEQ. The V and J ends lost 3 bases and 1 base respectively, with 6 bases between them. The CDR3 has 13 amino acids. In nucleotides, the CDR3 is TGTGCCAGCAGCCAGACAAATAACTATGGCTACACCTTC. Its translation: CASSQTNNYGYTF.

This clonotype was observed a handful of times. This chain uses TRBV15 with TRBJ2-1, with 13 bases that match TRBD2. V lost 5 bases, J lost 9 bases, and 10 bases stayed unmatched. Germline loops: CDR1 LNHNV, CDR2 YYDKDF (reference sequence). The CDR3 is 16 residues long. Written as DNA, the CDR3 is TGTGCCACCAGCTCTACGGGACTAGCGGGATCATTTGAGCAGTTCTTC. As protein: CATSSTGLAGSFEQFF.

This chain links TRBV20-1 with TRBJ2-2; 8 bases fit TRBD1. V dropped 5 bases and J dropped 3; count of bases not matched to a gene: 5. The germline V gene has CDR1 DFQATT and CDR2 SNEGSKA (reference sequence). The CDR3 runs to 14 residues. CDR3: CSAGRQGYTGELFF. In DNA, the CDR3 is TGCAGTGCTGGTAGACAGGGGTACACCGGGGAGCTGTTTTTT.

A note on this clonotype: At one boundary the junction diverges from the germline segment, which might be a read error. The genes are TRBV20-1 and TRBJ2-2; a possible D gene is TRBD2 (6 bases). Per germline, CDR1 DFQATT and CDR2 SNEGSKA (reference sequence). The CDR3 contains 14 residues. CDR3 nucleotide sequence: TGCAGTGCTAGATTTGGGGGGAACACTGGGGAGCTGTTTTTT. This sequence encodes CSARFGGNTGELFF.

The CDR3 spells CASSQDRSLENSAYNEQFF. In nucleotides, the CDR3 is TGCGCCAGCAGCCAAGATCGGAGCCTAGAGAATAGTGCCTACAATGAGCAGTTCTTC. The chain uses TRBV4-1 and TRBJ2-1; D is ambiguous. The CDR3 has 19 amino acids. CDR1 is MGHRA and CDR2 is YSYEKL in the germline V gene. V lost 0 bases and J 2 bases, leaving 20 bases between the germline ends.

V and J are TRBV10-3 and TRBJ2-1; possibly TRBD1 for D (7 bases). CDR3 size: 15 residues. V gave up 11 bases and J gave up 6 bases, with 23 bases separating them. CDR1 and CDR2 (germline): ENHRY, SYGVKD. CDR3 nucleotides: TGTGCCTCGAGACAGGGTAGCGGTTTAGGCAATGAGCAGTTCTTC. It encodes CASRQGSGLGNEQFF.

The rearrangement joins TRBV20-1 to TRBJ2-3; possible D gene TRBD2, 6 bases. The ends were cut back, 6 bases at V and 6 bases at J, with 22 bases in the middle. Germline V CDR1 and CDR2: DFQATT, SNEGSKA (reference sequence). The CDR3 has 15 amino acids. This CDR3 is CSAVVRDSWYDTQYF. The CDR3 DNA is TGCAGTGCCGTTGTCCGGGACTCATGGTATGATACGCAGTATTTT.

The chain joins TRBV20-1 to TRBJ2-1; D gene unclear. This CDR3 spans 9 amino acids. The V gene lost 3 bases and the J gene lost 8 bases, with 2 bases spanning the gap. Germline V gene sequence: CDR1 DFQATT, CDR2 SNEGSKA (reference sequence). The DNA of the CDR3 is TGCAGTGCTAGTCATGAGCAGTTCTTC. Amino acid sequence: CSASHEQFF.

The DNA for the CDR3 is TGCAGTGCTAGAGATATCGGACTAGCGGGGTACAATGAGCAGTTCTTC. Its translation is CSARDIGLAGYNEQFF. V usage is TRBV20-1 and J usage is TRBJ2-1; 12 bases map to TRBD2. The V gene's germline CDR1 is DFQATT and CDR2 SNEGSKA (reference sequence). The CDR3 consists of 16 residues. V lost 0 bases, J lost 4 bases, and 4 bases stayed unmatched.

This clonotype has just a few counts. CDR3 sequence (DNA): TGTGCCAGCAGTGAAGCGACGGTCTATGGCTACACCTTC. It translates to CASSEATVYGYTF. V is TRBV2 and J is TRBJ1-2; D unclear. The V gene's germline CDR1 is SNHLY and CDR2 FYNNEI. The CDR3 sequence is 13 residues long. Deletions cut 0 bases from V and 4 bases from J, with 6 bases between.

The V and J genes are TRBV7-9 and TRBJ2-1; 9 bases agree with TRBD2. The CDR3 is made up of 15 amino acids. Trimming cost V 5 bases and J 6 bases; bases outside gene matches: 8. Germline assignment: CDR1 SEHNR and CDR2 FQNEAQ (reference sequence). The CDR3 sequence is CASSEGLAGLNEQFF. CDR3 coding DNA: TGTGCCAGCAGCGAAGGGCTAGCGGGACTCAATGAGCAGTTCTTC.

This sequence joins TRBV4-2 and TRBJ2-3; D unresolved. Germline V gene sequence: CDR1 LGHNA, CDR2 YNFKEQ. This CDR3 region has 16 residues. Trimming pared 1 base from V and 4 bases from J, leaving 15 bases between. The CDR3 reads CASSQVRLTLPDTQYF. In DNA form, the CDR3 reads TGTGCCAGCAGCCAAGTACGACTCACTCTACCAGATACGCAGTATTTT.

As for this clonotype: The junction departs from germline at one end; a sequencing error may be responsible. The chain carries TRBV7-7 and TRBJ2-7; D possibly corresponds to TRBD1 (5 bases). The length of the CDR3 is 12 residues. Germline V lookup: CDR1 SSHAT, CDR2 FNYEAQ (reference sequence). CDR3 loop: CASSLDSHEQYF. CDR3 coding DNA: TGTGCTAGCAGCTTAGACAGCCACGAGCAGTACTTC.

The chain recombines TRBV20-1 with TRBJ2-7, with TRBD2 matching 10 bases. The end of the DNA aligns better with TRBJ2-5, so the J call may be wrong. CDR3 size: 13 residues. CDR1 DFQATT and CDR2 SNEGSKA come from the germline V gene (reference sequence). The DNA of the CDR3 is TGCAGTGCCAATCTAGCGGGAGAGGGGACCCAGTACTTC. Translation gives CSANLAGEGTQYF.

This clonotype was seen only a few times. The chain joins TRBV25-1 to TRBJ2-5; 9 bases align to TRBD2. This CDR3 has 14 amino acids. The ends lost 3 bases at V and 5 bases at J; junction bases unmatched: 4. The germline V gene has CDR1 MGHDK and CDR2 SYGVNS. The chain's CDR3 is CASSEGAGGETQYF. CDR3 DNA sequence: TGTGCCAGCAGTGAGGGCGCGGGAGGGGAGACCCAGTACTTC.

This clonotype was found many times. The V gene is TRBV7-2, the J gene TRBJ2-5; TRBD2 is a possible D gene (5 bases). The V end was cut by 0 bases, the J end by 5 bases, with 16 bases between. Germline V gene data show CDR1 as SGHTA and CDR2 as FQGNSA. The CDR3 totals 16 residues. The CDR3 here is CASSLAHTSFGETQYF. The CDR3 nucleotides are TGTGCCAGCAGCTTAGCCCATACTAGTTTTGGGGAGACCCAGTACTTC.

The rearrangement uses TRBV29-1 and TRBJ2-1; D is perhaps TRBD2 (6 bases). This CDR3 spans 14 amino acids. Trimming pared 2 bases from V and 9 bases from J, leaving 17 bases between. Germline-derived CDR1 and CDR2 are SQVTM and ANQGSEA. The CDR3: CSVEHLLGRGEQFF. The CDR3 nucleotides read TGCAGCGTTGAACATCTACTAGGGCGGGGTGAGCAGTTCTTC.

This chain links TRBV11-2 with TRBJ1-6; the D gene is possibly TRBD1 (6 bases). CDR3 length equals 19 residues. CDR1 is SGHAT, CDR2 FQNNGV, per germline. V lost 5 bases and J 0 bases, leaving 20 bases between the germline ends. The CDR3 nucleotides read TGTGCCAGCAGCCGCACCAGCAGGGGCGTGAGCTCCTATAATTCACCCCTCCACTTT. Translating it yields CASSRTSRGVSSYNSPLHF.